This T cell receptor beta chain emerged from a study of shared clonotypes between healthy human individuals. Study-level results: Clonotypes shared by all four donors outscored non-shared clonotypes in generation probability.

CDR3 length equals 13 residues. Deletions cut 6 bases from V and 4 bases from J, with 12 bases between. Per germline, CDR1 MDHEN and CDR2 SYDVKM. As to this clone: As yet, its antigen is unknown.

Sequencing used immunoSEQ multiplex PCR; TCRdb keeps in-frame clones, though not all of them. The sample contains 2 million to 2.5 million clones, over 90% of which appear only once. Sequences were obtained from naive CD4+ T cells from PBMCs. Described subset: CD45RA+ positively selected. This TCR came from a man younger than 30 in good health. Some clones in this sample may be carry-over from other donors' samples. The gene calls are TRBV28 and TRBJ1-2; perhaps TRBD1 as D (6 bases). CDR3 DNA: TGTGCCAGCAGAATCAACAGGGTCTATGGCTACACCTTC. It codes for CASRINRVYGYTF.